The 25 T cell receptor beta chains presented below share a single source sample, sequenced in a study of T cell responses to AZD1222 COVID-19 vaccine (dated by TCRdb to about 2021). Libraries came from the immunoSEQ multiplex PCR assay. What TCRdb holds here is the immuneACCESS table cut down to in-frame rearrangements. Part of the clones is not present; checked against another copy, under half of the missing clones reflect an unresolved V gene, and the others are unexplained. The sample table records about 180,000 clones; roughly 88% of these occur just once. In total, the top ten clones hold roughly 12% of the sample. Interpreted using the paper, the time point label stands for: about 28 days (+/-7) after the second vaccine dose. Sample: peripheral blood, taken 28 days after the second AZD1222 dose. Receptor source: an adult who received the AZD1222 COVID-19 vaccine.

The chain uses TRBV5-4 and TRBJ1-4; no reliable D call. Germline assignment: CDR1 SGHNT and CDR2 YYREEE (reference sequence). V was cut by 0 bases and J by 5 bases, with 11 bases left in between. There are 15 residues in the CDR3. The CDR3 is CASSLVGGRNEKLFF. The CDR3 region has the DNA TGTGCCAGCAGCTTGGTTGGCGGGAGGAATGAAAAACTGTTTTTT.

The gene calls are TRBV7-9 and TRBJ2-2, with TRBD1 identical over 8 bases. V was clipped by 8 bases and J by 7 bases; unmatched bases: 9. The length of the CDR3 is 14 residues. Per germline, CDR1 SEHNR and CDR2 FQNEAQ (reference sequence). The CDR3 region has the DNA TGTGCCAGCCGGGGACAGGCGGTTAACGGGGAGCTGTTTTTT. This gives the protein CASRGQAVNGELFF.

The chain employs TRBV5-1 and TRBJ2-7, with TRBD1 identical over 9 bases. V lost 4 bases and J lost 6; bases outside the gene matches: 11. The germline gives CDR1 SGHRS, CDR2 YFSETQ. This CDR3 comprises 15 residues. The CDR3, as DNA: TGCGCCAGCAGCCGCCGTGGACAGGGGAATGGCGAGCAGTACTTC. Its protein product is CASSRRGQGNGEQYF. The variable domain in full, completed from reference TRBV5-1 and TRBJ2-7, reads KAGVTQTPRYLIKTRGQQVTLSCSPISGHRSVSWYQQTPGQGLQFLFEYFSETQRNKGNFPGRFSGRQFSNSRSEMNVSTLELGDSALYLCASSRRGQGNGEQYFGPGTRLTVT.

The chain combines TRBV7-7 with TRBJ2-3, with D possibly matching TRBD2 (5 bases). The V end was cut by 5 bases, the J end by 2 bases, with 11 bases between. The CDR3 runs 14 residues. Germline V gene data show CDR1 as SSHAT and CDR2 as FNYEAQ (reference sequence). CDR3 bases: TGTGCCAGCAGCCCCGGACTTCACACAGATACGCAGTATTTT. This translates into CASSPGLHTDTQYF. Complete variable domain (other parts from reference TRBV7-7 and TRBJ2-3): GAGVSQSPRYKVTKRGQDVTLRCDPISSHATLYWYQQALGQGPEFLTYFNYEAQPDKSGLPSDRFSAERPEGSISTLTIQRTEQRDSAMYRCASSPGLHTDTQYFGPGTRLTVL.

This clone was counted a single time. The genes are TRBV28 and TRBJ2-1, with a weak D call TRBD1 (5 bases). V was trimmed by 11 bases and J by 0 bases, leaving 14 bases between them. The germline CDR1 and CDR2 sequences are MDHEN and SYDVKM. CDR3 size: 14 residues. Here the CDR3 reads CALRGASSYNEQFF. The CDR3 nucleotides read TGTGCCCTCCGTGGGGCCAGCTCCTACAATGAGCAGTTCTTC. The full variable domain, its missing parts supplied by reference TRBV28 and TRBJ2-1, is DVKVTQSSRYLVKRTGEKVFLECVQDMDHENMFWYRQDPGLGLRLIYFSYDVKMKEKGDIPEGYSVSREKKERFSLILESASTNQTSMYLCALRGASSYNEQFFGPGTRLTVL.

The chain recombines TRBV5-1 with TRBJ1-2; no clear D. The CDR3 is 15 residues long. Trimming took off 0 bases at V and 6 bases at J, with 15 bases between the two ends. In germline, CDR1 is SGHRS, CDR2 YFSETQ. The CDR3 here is CASSLEGPTRDGYTF. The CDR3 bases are TGCGCCAGCAGCTTGGAAGGGCCGACCCGGGATGGCTACACCTTC.

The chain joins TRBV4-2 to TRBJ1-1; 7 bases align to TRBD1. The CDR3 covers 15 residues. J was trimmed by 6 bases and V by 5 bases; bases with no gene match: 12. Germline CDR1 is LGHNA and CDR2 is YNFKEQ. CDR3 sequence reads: CASSAGHRGSSEAFF. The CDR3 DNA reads TGTGCCAGCAGCGCTGGACACAGGGGAAGCTCTGAAGCTTTCTTT.

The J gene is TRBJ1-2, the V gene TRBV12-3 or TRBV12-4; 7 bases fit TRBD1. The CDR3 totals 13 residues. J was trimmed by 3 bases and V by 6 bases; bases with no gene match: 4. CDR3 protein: CASSQGGHYGYTF. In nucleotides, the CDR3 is TGTGCCAGCAGCCAGGGGGGTCACTATGGCTACACCTTC.

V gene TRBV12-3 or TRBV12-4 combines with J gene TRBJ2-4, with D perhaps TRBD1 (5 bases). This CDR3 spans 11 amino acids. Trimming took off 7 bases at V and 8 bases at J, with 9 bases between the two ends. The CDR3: CASKKGDIQYF. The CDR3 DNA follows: TGTGCCAGCAAAAAAGGGGACATTCAGTACTTC.

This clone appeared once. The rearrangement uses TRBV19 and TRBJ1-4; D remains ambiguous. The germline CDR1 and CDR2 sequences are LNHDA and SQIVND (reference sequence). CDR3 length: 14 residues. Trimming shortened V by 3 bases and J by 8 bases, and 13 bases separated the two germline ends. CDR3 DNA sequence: TGTGCCAGTAGTATCCCCGGAATGGAGGAAAAACTGTTTTTT. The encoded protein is CASSIPGMEEKLFF.

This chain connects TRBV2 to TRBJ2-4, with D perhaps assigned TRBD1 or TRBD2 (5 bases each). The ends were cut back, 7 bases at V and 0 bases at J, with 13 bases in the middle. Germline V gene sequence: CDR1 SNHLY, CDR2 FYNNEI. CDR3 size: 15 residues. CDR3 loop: CASMRDGVAKNIQYF. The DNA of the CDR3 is TGTGCCAGCATGAGGGACGGTGTAGCCAAAAACATTCAGTACTTC.

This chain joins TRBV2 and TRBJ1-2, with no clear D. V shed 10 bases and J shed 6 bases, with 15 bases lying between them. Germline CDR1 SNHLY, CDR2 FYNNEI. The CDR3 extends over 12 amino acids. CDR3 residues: CAIINEMNGYTF. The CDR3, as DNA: TGTGCCATCATTAATGAGATGAATGGCTACACCTTC.

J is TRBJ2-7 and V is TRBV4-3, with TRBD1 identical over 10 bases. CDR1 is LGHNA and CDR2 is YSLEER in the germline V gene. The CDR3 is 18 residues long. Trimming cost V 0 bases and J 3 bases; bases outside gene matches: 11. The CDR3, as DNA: TGCGCCAGCAGCCAAGACCTTACTGCCGGGACAGGGGACTACGAGCAGTACTTC. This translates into CASSQDLTAGTGDYEQYF.

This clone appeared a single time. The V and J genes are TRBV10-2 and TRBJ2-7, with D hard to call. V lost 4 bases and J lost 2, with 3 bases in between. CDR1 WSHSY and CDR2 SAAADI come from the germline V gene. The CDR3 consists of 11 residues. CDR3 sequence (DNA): TGCGCCAGCAGTGGGACCTACGAGCAGTACTTC. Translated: CASSGTYEQYF.

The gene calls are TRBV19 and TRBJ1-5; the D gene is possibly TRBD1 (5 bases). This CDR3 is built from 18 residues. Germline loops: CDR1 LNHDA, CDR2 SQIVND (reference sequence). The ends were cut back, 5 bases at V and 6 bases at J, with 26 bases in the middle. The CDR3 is CASSGRDALALGGQPQHF. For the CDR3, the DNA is TGTGCCAGTAGTGGGCGGGACGCTTTGGCTCTTGGCGGTCAGCCCCAGCATTTT.

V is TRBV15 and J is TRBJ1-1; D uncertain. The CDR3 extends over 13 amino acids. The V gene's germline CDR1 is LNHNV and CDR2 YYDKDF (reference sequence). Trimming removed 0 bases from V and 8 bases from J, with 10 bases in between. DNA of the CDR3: TGTGCCACCAGCAGAGATCGGGGAACCGAAGCTTTCTTT. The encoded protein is CATSRDRGTEAFF.

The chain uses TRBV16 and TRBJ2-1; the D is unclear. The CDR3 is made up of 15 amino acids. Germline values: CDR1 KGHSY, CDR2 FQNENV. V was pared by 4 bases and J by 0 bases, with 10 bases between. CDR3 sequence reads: CASSPLVSSYNEQFF. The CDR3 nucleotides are TGTGCCAGCAGCCCGCTAGTTAGCTCCTACAATGAGCAGTTCTTC.

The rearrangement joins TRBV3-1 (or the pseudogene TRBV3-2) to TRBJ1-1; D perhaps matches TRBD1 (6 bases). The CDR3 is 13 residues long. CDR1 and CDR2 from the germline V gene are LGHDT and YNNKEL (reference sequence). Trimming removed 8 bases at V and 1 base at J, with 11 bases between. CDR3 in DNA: TGTGCCAGCCGGCGGACAGAGAACACTGAAGCTTTCTTT. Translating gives CASRRTENTEAFF.

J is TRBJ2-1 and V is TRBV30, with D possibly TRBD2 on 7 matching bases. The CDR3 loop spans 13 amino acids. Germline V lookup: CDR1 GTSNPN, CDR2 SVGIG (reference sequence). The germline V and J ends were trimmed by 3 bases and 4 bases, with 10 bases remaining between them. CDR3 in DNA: TGTGCCTGGAGGGCGGGGGCTTACAATGAGCAGTTCTTC. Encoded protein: CAWRAGAYNEQFF.

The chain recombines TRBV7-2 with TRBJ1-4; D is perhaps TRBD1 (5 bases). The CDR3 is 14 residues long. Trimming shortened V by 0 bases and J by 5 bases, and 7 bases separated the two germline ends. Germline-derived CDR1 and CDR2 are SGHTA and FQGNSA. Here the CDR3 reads CASSLARANEKLFF. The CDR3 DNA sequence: TGTGCCAGCAGCTTAGCCAGGGCGAATGAAAAACTGTTTTTT. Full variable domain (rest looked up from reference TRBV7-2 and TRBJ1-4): GAGVSQSPSNKVTEKGKDVELRCDPISGHTALYWYRQSLGQGLEFLIYFQGNSAPDKSGLPSDRFSAERTGGSVSTLTIQRTQQEDSAVYLCASSLARANEKLFFGSGTQLSVL.

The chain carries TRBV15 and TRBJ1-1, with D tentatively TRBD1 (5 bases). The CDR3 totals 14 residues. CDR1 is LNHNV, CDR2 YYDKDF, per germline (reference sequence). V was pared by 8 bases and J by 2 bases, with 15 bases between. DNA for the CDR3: TGTGCCACCGTGGCACCTCAGGGAAACACTGAAGCTTTCTTT. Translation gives CATVAPQGNTEAFF.

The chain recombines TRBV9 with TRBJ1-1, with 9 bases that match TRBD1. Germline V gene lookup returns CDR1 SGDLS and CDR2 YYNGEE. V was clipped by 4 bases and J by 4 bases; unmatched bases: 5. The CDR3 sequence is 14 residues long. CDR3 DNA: TGTGCCAGCAGCCCCCAGACAGGGGGCACTGAAGCTTTCTTT. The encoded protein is CASSPQTGGTEAFF.

CDR3 bases: TGTGCCAGCAGTTTAGTTAGGGGGGGCAATCAGCCCCAGCATTTT. This sequence encodes CASSLVRGGNQPQHF. The chain has TRBV28 and TRBJ1-5; D is possibly TRBD1 (6 bases). The V gene's germline CDR1 is MDHEN and CDR2 SYDVKM. This CDR3 is 15 amino acids long. V was trimmed by 2 bases and J by 2 bases, leaving 10 bases between them. Full variable domain (remainder filled in from reference TRBV28 and TRBJ1-5): DVKVTQSSRYLVKRTGEKVFLECVQDMDHENMFWYRQDPGLGLRLIYFSYDVKMKEKGDIPEGYSVSREKKERFSLILESASTNQTSMYLCASSLVRGGNQPQHFGDGTRLSIL.

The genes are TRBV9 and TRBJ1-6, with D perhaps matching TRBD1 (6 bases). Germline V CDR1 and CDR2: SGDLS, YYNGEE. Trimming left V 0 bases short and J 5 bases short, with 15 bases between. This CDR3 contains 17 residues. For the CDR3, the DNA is TGTGCCAGCAGCGTAGGAATAAGGGCAGGGGATAATTCACCCCTCCACTTT. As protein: CASSVGIRAGDNSPLHF. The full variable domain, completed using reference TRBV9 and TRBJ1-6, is DSGVTQTPKHLITATGQRVTLRCSPRSGDLSVYWYQQSLDQGLQFLIQYYNGEERAKGNILERFSAQQFPDLHSELNLSSLELGDSALYFCASSVGIRAGDNSPLHFGNGTRLTVT.

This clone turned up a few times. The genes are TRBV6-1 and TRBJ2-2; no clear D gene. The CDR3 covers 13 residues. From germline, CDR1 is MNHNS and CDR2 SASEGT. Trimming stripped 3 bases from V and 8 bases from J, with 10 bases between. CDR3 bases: TGTGCCAGCAGTGAGGTGTTCGGAGGGGAGCTGTTTTTT. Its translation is CASSEVFGGELFF.